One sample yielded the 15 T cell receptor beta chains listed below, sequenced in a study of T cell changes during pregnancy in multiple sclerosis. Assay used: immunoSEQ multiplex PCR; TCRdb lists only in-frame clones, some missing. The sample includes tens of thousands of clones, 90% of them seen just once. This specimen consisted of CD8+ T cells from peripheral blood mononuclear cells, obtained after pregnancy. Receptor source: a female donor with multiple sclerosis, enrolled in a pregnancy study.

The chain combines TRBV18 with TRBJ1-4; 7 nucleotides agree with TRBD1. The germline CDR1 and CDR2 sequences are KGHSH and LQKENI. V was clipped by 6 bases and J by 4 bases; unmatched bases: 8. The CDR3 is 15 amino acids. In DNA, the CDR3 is TGTGCCAGCTCGGTGGGACAGACATTTAATGAAAAACTGTTTTTT. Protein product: CASSVGQTFNEKLFF.

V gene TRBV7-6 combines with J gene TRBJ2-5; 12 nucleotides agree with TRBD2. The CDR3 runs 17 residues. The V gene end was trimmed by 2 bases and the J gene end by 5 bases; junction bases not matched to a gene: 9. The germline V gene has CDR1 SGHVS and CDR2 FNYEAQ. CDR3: CASSLSPLAGGQETQYF. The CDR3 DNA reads TGTGCCAGCAGCTTATCCCCGCTAGCGGGGGGGCAGGAGACCCAGTACTTC.

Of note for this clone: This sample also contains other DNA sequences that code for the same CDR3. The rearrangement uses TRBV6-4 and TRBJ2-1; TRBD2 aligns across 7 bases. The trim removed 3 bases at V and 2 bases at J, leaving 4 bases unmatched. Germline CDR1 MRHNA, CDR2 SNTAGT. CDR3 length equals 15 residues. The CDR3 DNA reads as TGTGCCAGCAGTGAGGGTGGGGGGGCCTACAATGAGCAGTTCTTC. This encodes CASSEGGGAYNEQFF.

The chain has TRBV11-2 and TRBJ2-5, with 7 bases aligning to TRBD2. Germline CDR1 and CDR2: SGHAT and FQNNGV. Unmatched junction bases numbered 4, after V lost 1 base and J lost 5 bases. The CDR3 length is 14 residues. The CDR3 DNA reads TGTGCCAGCAGCTTAGCACGGGGAGGGGAGACCCAGTACTTC. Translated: CASSLARGGETQYF.

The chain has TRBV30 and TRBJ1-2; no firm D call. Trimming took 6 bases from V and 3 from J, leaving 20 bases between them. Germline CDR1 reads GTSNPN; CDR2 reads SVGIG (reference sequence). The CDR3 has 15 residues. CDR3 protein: CACLDRGGPDYGYTF. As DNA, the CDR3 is TGTGCCTGTTTGGACCGGGGAGGTCCGGACTATGGCTACACCTTC.

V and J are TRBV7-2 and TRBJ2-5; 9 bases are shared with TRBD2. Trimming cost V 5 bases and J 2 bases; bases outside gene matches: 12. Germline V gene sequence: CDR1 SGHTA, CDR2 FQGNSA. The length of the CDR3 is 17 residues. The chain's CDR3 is CASSVLSGGAGQETQYF. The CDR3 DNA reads TGTGCCAGCAGCGTCCTTAGCGGGGGAGCTGGTCAAGAGACCCAGTACTTC.

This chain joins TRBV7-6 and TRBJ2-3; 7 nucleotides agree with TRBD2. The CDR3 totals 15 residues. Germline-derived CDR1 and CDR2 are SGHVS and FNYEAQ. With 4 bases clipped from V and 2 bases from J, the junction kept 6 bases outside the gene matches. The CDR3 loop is CASSSVGGNTDTQYF. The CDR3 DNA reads TGTGCCAGCAGCTCCGTCGGGGGGAACACAGATACGCAGTATTTT.

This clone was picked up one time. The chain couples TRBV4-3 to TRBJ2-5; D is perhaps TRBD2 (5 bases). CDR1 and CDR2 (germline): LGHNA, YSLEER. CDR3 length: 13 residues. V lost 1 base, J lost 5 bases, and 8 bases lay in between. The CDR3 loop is CASSQAGSETQYF. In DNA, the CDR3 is TGCGCCAGCAGCCAAGCGGGATCGGAGACCCAGTACTTC.

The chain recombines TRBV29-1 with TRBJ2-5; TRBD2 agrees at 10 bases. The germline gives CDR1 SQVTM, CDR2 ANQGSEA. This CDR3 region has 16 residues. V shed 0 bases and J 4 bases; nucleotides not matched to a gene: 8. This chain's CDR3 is CSVEDLGSGGLETQYF. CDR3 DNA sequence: TGCAGCGTTGAAGATCTTGGTAGCGGGGGGTTAGAGACCCAGTACTTC.

The CDR3 sequence is CASSMSGGDTEAFF. CDR3 nucleotide sequence: TGTGCCAGTAGTATGTCCGGGGGAGACACTGAAGCTTTCTTT. V gene TRBV19 combines with J gene TRBJ1-1; D might be TRBD1 (5 bases). Trimming removed 3 bases at V and 3 bases at J, with 11 bases between. The CDR3 is made up of 14 amino acids. Germline loops: CDR1 LNHDA, CDR2 SQIVND (reference sequence).

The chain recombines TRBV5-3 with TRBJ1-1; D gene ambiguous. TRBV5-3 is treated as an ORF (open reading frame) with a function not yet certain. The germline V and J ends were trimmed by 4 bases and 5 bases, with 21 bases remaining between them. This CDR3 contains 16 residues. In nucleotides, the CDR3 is TGTGCCAGAAGCACCCGGGAGGTCGGACGCGGGACTGAAGCTTTCTTT. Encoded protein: CARSTREVGRGTEAFF.

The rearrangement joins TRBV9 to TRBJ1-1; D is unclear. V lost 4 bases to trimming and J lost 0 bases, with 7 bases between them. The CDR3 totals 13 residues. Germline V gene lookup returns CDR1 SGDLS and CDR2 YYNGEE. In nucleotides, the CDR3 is TGTGCCAGCAGCCGTGGCATGAACACTGAAGCTTTCTTT. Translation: CASSRGMNTEAFF.

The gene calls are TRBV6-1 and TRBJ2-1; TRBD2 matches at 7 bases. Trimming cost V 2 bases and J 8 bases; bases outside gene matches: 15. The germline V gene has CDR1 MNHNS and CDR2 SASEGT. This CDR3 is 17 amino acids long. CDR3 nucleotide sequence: TGTGCCAGCAGTGAACCCCGGCAGGGAGGGAGCTTCGATGAGCAGTTCTTC. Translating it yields CASSEPRQGGSFDEQFF.

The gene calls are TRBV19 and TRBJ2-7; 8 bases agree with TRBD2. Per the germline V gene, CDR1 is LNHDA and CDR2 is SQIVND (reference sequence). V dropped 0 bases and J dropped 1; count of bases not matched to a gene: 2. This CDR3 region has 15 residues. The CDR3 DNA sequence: TGTGCCAGTAGTATAGATGGCGGGGGGTCCTACGAGCAGTACTTC. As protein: CASSIDGGGSYEQYF.

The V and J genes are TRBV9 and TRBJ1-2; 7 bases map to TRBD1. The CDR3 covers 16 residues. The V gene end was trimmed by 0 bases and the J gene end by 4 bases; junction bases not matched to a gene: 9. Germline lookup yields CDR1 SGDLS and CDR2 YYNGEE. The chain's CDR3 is CASSVGGQLDSYGYTF. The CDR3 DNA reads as TGTGCCAGCAGCGTAGGGGGACAGTTGGACTCCTATGGCTACACCTTC.